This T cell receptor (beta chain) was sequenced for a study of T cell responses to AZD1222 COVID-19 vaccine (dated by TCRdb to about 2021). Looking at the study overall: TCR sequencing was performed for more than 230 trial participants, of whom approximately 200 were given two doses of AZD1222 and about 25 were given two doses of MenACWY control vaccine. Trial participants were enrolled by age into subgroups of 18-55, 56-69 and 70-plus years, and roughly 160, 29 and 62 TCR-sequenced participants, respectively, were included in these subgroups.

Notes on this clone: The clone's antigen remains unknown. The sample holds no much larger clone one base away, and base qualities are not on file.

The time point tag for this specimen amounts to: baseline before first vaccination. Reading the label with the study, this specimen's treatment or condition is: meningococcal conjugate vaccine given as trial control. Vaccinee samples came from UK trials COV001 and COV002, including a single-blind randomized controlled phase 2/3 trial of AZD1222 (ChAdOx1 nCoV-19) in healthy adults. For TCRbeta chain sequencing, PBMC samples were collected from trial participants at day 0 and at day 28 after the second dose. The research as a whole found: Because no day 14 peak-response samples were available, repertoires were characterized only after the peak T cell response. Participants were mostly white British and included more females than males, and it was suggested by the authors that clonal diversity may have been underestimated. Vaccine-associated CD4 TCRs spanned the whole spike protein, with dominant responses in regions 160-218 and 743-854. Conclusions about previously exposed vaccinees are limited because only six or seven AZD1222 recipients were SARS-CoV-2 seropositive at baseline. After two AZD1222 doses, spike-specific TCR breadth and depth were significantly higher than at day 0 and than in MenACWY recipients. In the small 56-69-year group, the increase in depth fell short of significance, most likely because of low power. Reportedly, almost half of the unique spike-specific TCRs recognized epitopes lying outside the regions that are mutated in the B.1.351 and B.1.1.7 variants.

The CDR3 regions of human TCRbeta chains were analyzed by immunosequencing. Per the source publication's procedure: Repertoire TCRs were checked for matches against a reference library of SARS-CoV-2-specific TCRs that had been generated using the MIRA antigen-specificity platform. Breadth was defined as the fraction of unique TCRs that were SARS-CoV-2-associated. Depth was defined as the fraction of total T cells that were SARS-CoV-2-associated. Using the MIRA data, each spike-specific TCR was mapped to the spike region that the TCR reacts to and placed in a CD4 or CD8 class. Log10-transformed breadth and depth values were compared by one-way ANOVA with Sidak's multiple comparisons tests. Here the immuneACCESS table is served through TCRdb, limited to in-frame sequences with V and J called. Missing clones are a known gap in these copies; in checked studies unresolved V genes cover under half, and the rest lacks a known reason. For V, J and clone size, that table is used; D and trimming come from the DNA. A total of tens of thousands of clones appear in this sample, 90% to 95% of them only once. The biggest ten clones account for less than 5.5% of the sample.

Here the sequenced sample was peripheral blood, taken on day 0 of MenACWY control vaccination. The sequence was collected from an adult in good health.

In nucleotide form, the sequence is TGTGCCAGCAGTTCCAAATATGGCTACACCTTC. The translation is CASSSKYGYTF. The chain is assembled from TRBV6-5 and TRBJ1-2; no D gene can be assigned with confidence. Between the V and J ends, shortened by 4 bases and 5 bases respectively, the junction contains 5 bases. CDR3 length: 11 amino acids, cysteine to phenylalanine. The DNA shown is the 33-base CDR3, in frame from base 1. CDR1 and CDR2, per the germline V gene, are MNHEY and SVGAGI.